A selection of T cell receptor beta chains follows, all from one sample in a study of vaccination and CD4 T cells after COVID-19. TCRdb redid the calling of the PCR reads with MiXCR, one entry per CDR3 protein. The sample has about 23,000 distinct CDR3 sequences, around 37% seen once. Their antigen targets remain unknown. The specimen was CD4+ T cells from blood, cultured in vitro, collected about 7 months after SARS-CoV-2 vaccination. These TCRs come from a human donor who had recovered from COVID-19. CDR3s include the opening cysteine and the closing phenylalanine or tryptophan. D genes are given only for firm matches. For some rows the clone size is stated as once, few or many, or as a class when expanded; others skip it.

TRBD2 TRBJ2-1 TRBV7-2 14 NA CASRSGLRYNEQFF TGTGCCAGCAGATCGGGACTAAGGTACAATGAGCAGTTCTTC
NA TRBJ2-7 TRBV5-6 14 few CASSRDTSFYEQYF TGTGCCAGCAGCCGGGACACCTCCTTCTACGAGCAGTACTTC
TRBD1 TRBJ2-7 TRBV7-2 15 NA CASSSTWQGAYKQYF TGTGCCAGCAGCTCCACTTGGCAGGGGGCCTACAAGCAGTACTTC
NA TRBJ1-2 TRBV10-3 17 NA CAISVFRMGGSIYGYTF TGTGCCATCAGTGTTTTCCGGATGGGGGGCAGTATCTATGGCTACACCTTC
NA TRBJ1-5 TRBV20-1 12 NA CSALRGNQPQHF TGCAGTGCCCTTCGGGGAAATCAGCCCCAGCATTTT
NA TRBJ1-5 TRBV15 14 few CATSRQWGNQPQHF TGTGCCACCAGCAGACAATGGGGTAATCAGCCCCAGCATTTT
NA TRBJ2-5 TRBV24-1 16 NA CATSDANREVQETQYF TGTGCCACCAGTGATGCAAACAGGGAGGTCCAAGAGACCCAGTACTTC
TRBD1 TRBJ1-6 TRBV6-1 14 few CASRGTVGGSPLHF TGTGCCAGCAGAGGGACAGTCGGGGGTTCACCCCTCCACTTT
NA TRBJ2-6 TRBV20-1 14 few CSARPGSGANVLTF TGCAGTGCTCGACCGGGCTCTGGGGCCAACGTCCTGACTTTC
TRBD1 TRBJ1-5 TRBV27 19 NA CASSFRPPSTGSGNQPQHF TGTGCCAGCAGTTTCCGACCCCCTTCGACAGGGTCGGGCAATCAGCCCCAGCATTTT
NA TRBJ2-1 TRBV6-1 14 NA CASRTVNSYNEQFF TGTGCCAGCAGGACAGTAAACTCCTACAATGAGCAGTTCTTC
TRBD2 TRBJ2-3 TRBV20-1 15 NA CSARVPGLASYTQYF TGCAGTGCTAGAGTACCGGGACTAGCGAGTTATACGCAGTATTTT
NA TRBJ2-7 TRBV7-2 14 NA CASSPGTPPYEQYF TGTGCCAGCAGCCCCGGGACACCACCCTACGAGCAGTACTTC
NA TRBJ2-3 TRBV6-1 15 few CASQGTGTGTDTQYF TGTGCCAGCCAAGGCACCGGGACGGGCACAGATACGCAGTATTTT
NA TRBJ2-1 TRBV6-4 13 NA CASSASESNEQFF TGTGCCAGCAGTGCTAGCGAGAGCAATGAGCAGTTCTTC
TRBD1 TRBJ2-6 TRBV7-9 16 few CASSSTGDPGANVLTF TGTGCCAGCAGCTCGACAGGGGACCCTGGGGCCAACGTCCTGACTTTC
NA TRBJ1-2 TRBV7-2 13 NA CASSPPGPYGYTF TGTGCCAGCAGCCCACCGGGTCCTTATGGCTACACCTTC
NA TRBJ1-1 TRBV28 13 NA CASSSVQNTEAFF TGTGCCAGCAGTTCAGTCCAGAACACTGAAGCTTTCTTT
NA TRBJ2-7 TRBV2 14 NA CASNPEGGMYEQYF TGTGCCAGCAACCCAGAGGGAGGTATGTACGAGCAGTACTTC
NA TRBJ2-3 TRBV20-1 13 medium-sized CRCSALRTDTQYF TGCAGGTGTTCAGCACTTCGCACAGATACGCAGTATTTT
NA TRBJ2-7 TRBV25-1 14 few CASSVRWDNSEQYF TGTGCCAGCAGTGTTCGATGGGACAACAGCGAGCAGTACTTC
TRBD1 TRBJ1-5 TRBV20-1 14 few CSAATGVGNQPQHF TGCAGTGCCGCAACAGGGGTGGGGAATCAGCCCCAGCATTTT
NA TRBJ2-7 TRBV29-1 13 NA CSVEGGALYEQYF TGCAGCGTTGAAGGCGGTGCCCTCTACGAGCAGTACTTC
NA TRBJ2-5 TRBV15 16 NA CATSRDEGVSSEAQYF TGTGCCACCAGCAGGGACGAGGGGGTGTCCTCGGAGGCCCAGTACTTC
TRBD2 TRBJ2-1 TRBV20-1 15 NA CSAGDYQRSYNEQFF TGCAGTGCTGGGGACTACCAAAGGTCCTACAATGAGCAGTTCTTC
NA TRBJ2-1 TRBV12-1 12 few CASSTQESEQFF TGTGCCAGCAGCACGCAGGAGAGTGAGCAGTTCTTC
NA TRBJ1-2 TRBV10-3 12 NA CAIGGQLYGYTF TGTGCCATCGGAGGACAGCTTTATGGCTACACCTTC
TRBD2 TRBJ2-3 TRBV7-2 16 NA CASRRRGTSDTDTQYF TGTGCCAGCAGACGTAGGGGGACTAGCGACACAGATACGCAGTATTTT
TRBD2 TRBJ2-7 TRBV28 18 NA CASSLLFRTSGRALEQYF TGTGCCAGCAGTTTGCTATTCCGGACTAGCGGGAGGGCCCTAGAGCAGTACTTC
TRBD1 TRBJ1-2 TRBV20-1 14 NA CSATRQGKNYGYTF TGCAGTGCTACTCGACAGGGAAAGAACTATGGCTACACCTTC
NA TRBJ2-7 TRBV5-4 14 NA CASSRWGRGYEQYF TGTGCCAGCAGCCGTTGGGGCAGGGGCTACGAGCAGTACTTC
TRBD1 TRBJ2-1 TRBV20-1 15 few CSARVPGQGLNEQFF TGCAGTGCTAGAGTACCGGGACAGGGGCTGAATGAGCAGTTCTTC
NA TRBJ1-1 TRBV7-3 16 NA CASSPGHGVRNTEAFF TGTGCCAGCAGCCCGGGACACGGGGTTCGGAACACTGAAGCTTTCTTT
NA TRBJ1-1 TRBV6-1 13 NA CASSVNYGTEAFF TGTGCCAGCAGCGTAAACTACGGCACTGAAGCTTTCTTT
NA TRBJ1-2 TRBV28 13 once CATKLPGSYGYTF TGTGCCACCAAGCTGCCGGGTAGCTATGGCTACACCTTC
NA TRBJ2-5 TRBV1 20 NA CTSSPYDGTSGGPNGETQYF TGCACCAGCAGCCCGTACGATGGGACTAGCGGGGGTCCTAATGGGGAGACCCAGTACTTC
NA TRBJ1-6 TRBV28 13 NA CASRTGLGSPLHF TGTGCCAGTAGGACGGGATTGGGTTCACCCCTCCACTTT
NA TRBJ2-7 TRBV7-8 13 NA CASSPIATRVTSF TGTGCCAGCAGCCCTATAGCTACGAGGGTTACGAGCTTC
NA TRBJ1-1 TRBV20-1 12 NA CSVWVENTEAFF TGCAGTGTCTGGGTAGAGAACACTGAAGCTTTCTTT
NA TRBJ2-1 TRBV7-9 17 NA CASSPRTVYSSYNEQFF TGTGCCAGCAGCCCCCGGACTGTCTACTCCTCCTACAATGAGCAGTTCTTC